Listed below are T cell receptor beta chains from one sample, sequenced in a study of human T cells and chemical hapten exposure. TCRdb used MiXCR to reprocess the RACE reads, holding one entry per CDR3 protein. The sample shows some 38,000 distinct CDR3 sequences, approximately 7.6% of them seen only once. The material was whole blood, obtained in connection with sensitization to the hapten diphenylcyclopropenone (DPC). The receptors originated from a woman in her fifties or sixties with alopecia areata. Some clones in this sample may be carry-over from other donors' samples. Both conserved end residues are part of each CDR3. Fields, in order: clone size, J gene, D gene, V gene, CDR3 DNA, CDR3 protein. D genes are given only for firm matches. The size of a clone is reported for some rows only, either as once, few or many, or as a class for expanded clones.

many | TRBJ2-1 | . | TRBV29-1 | TGCAGCGTTGCCAGGGAGGACAATGAGCAGTTCTTC | CSVAREDNEQFF
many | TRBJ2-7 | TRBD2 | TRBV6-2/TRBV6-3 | TGTGCCAGCAGAGAGAGTAGCGGGATGAGCGAGCAGTACTTC | CASRESSGMSEQYF
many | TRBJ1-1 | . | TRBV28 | TGTGCCAGCAGTTCCGGAGGGGGGGGCACTGAAGCTTTCTTT | CASSSGGGGTEAFF
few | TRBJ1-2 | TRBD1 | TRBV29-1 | TGCAGCGCCCCAGACCGGGACAGGGCTTCCTATGGCTACACCTTC | CSAPDRDRASYGYTF
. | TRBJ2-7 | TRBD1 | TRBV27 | TGTGCCAGCAGCACCCAGCGACAGGGGGCGATCTCCTACGAGCAGTACTTC | CASSTQRQGAISYEQYF
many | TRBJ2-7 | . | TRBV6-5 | TGTGCCAGCAAAAGGTCACGAGGCGACACCTACGAGCAGTACTTC | CASKRSRGDTYEQYF
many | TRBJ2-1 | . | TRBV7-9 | TGTGCCAGCAGCTTAGCCGGTACACAATATGAGCAGTTCTTC | CASSLAGTQYEQFF
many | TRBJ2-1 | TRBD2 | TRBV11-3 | TGTGCCAGCAGCTCTCCGGGACTAGCGGCGAATGAGCAGTTCTTC | CASSSPGLAANEQFF
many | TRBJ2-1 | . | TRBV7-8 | TGTGCCAGCAGCTGGGGGGTGAATAATGAGCAGTTCTTC | CASSWGVNNEQFF
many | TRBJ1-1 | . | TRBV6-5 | TGTGCCAGCAGGCCTGTGACGGCGCGGGAAGCTTTCTTT | CASRPVTAREAFF
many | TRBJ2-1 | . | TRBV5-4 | TGTGCCAGCAGCTTCGCGCGGGTCAATGAGCAGTTCTTC | CASSFARVNEQFF
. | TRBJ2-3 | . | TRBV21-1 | TGTGCCAGCAGCAAAGTGAAGCGGGCAAGCACAGATACGCAGTATTTT | CASSKVKRASTDTQYF
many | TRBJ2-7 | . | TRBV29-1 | TGCAGCGTTGGGGGTGCGTACGAGCAGTACTTC | CSVGGAYEQYF
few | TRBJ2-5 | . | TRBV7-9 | TGTGCCAGCACCACAAAAGAGACCCAGTACTTC | CASTTKETQYF
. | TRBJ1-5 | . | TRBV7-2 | TGTGCCAGCAGCTTAAGGGGACCAGGGAGTAATCAGCCCCAGCATTTT | CASSLRGPGSNQPQHF
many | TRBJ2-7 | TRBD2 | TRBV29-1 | TGCAGCGTTGAAGGACTAGCGGGGATCTCCTACGAGCAGTACTTC | CSVEGLAGISYEQYF
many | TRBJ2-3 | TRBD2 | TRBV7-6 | TGTGCCAGCAGCTTAGGTGCGGGAGTGATGTTAGATACGCAGTATTTT | CASSLGAGVMLDTQYF
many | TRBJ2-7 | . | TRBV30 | TGTGCCTGGACTACAGGGTTCCACGAGCAGTACTTC | CAWTTGFHEQYF
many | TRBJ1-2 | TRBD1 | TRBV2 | TGTGCCAGCAGTGGGGACAGGGATCGAGGCTACACCTTC | CASSGDRDRGYTF
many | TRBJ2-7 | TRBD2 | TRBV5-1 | TGCGCCAGCAGCTTGGTGGGACTAGACTACGAGCAGTACTTC | CASSLVGLDYEQYF
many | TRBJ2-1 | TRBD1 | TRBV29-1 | TGCAGCGCGGGGACAGGGGATCATGGTGAGCAGTTCTTC | CSAGTGDHGEQFF
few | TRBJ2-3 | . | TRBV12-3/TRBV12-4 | TGTGCCAGCAGTTCCGGACAACCCTCAGATACGCAGTATTTT | CASSSGQPSDTQYF
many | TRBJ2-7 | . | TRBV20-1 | TGCAGCGTCCTAGGGGACGGGTACGAGCAGTACTTC | CSVLGDGYEQYF
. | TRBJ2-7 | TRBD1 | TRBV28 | TGTGCCAGCAGAGGGACAGGAGGCCACGAGCAGTACTTC | CASRGTGGHEQYF
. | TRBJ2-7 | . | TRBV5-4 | TGTGCCAGCAGCAGTCCCCGGGACGGAGCATACGAGCAGTACTTC | CASSSPRDGAYEQYF
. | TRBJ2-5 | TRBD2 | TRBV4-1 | TGCGCCAGCAGCCAAGATGGAGCGGGGGAACAAGAGACCCAGTACTTC | CASSQDGAGEQETQYF
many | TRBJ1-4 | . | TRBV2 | TGTGCCAGCAGGGCCACAACTAATGAAAAACTGTTTTTT | CASRATTNEKLFF
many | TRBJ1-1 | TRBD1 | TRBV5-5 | TGTGCCAGCAGCCTAAGACAGGGGGCGAACACTGAAGCTTTCTTT | CASSLRQGANTEAFF
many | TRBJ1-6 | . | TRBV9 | TGTGCCAGCAGCGTAGTAGGGGATCTGAATTCACCCCTCCACTTT | CASSVVGDLNSPLHF
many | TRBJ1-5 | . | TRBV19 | TGTGCCAGTACCTTTCGGGGCAGTTCTCATCAGCCCCAGCATTTT | CASTFRGSSHQPQHF
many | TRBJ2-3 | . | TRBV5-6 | TGTGCCAGCAGCTTGGCCGGGGACAGCACAGATACGCAGTATTTT | CASSLAGDSTDTQYF
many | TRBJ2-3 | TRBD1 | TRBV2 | TGTGCCAGCAAAAATGACAGGGGTAGGACAGATACGCAGTATTTT | CASKNDRGRTDTQYF
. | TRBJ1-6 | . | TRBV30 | TGTGCCTGGATGACGACAGCCGGTTCACCCCTCCACTTT | CAWMTTAGSPLHF
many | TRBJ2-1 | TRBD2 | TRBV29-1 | TGCAGCGTTGAAGATAAGGTCACTAGCGGAGGGCCCCAGCAGTTCTTC | CSVEDKVTSGGPQQFF
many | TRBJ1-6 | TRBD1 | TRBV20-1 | TGCAGTGCTCCTCTCCCGCAGGGGGGATCACCCCTCCACTTT | CSAPLPQGGSPLHF
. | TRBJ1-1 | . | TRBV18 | TGTGCCAGCTCCCCTGGACAAAGCACTGAAGCTTTCTTT | CASSPGQSTEAFF
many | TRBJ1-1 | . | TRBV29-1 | TGCAGCGTTCCGCGGGATACAACGAACACTGAAGCTTTCTTT | CSVPRDTTNTEAFF
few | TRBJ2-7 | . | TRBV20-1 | TGCAGTGGGGCCAGGAGCTCCTACGAGCAGTACTTC | CSGARSSYEQYF
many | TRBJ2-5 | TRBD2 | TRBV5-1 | TGCGCCAGCAGTGCCCTAGCGGCCCAAGAGACCCAGTACTTC | CASSALAAQETQYF
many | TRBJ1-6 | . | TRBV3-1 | TGTGCCAGCAGCCAAGAGCTCCTAGTGAATTCACCCCTCCACTTT | CASSQELLVNSPLHF
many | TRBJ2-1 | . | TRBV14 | TGTGCCAGCAGCCAAGTAAGATCCCATGAGCAGTTCTTC | CASSQVRSHEQFF
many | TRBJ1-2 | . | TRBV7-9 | TGTGCCAGCAGCCGGGACTTGTCAGGCTACACCTTC | CASSRDLSGYTF
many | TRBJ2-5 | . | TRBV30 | TGTGCCTGCACTCCGGACTACCTCCAAGAGACCCAGTACTTC | CACTPDYLQETQYF
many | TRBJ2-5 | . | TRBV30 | TGTGCCTGGAGTGTACTGGGAGAGACCCAGTACTTC | CAWSVLGETQYF
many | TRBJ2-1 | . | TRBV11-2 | TGTGCCAGCAGCTTAGTGGTCTTAGCCACCAATGAGCAGTTCTTC | CASSLVVLATNEQFF
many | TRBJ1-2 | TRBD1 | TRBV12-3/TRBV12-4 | TGTGCCAGCAGCCTAGACAGGGAGGATGGCTACACCTTC | CASSLDREDGYTF
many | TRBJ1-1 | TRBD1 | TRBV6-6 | TGTGCCAGCAGACCAGGGGGACCGAAGGGAACTGAAGCTTTCTTT | CASRPGGPKGTEAFF
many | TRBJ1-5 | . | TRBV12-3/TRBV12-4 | TGTGCCAGCAGTCACGGTCATCAGCCCCAGCATTTT | CASSHGHQPQHF
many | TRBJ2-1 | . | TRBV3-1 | TGTGCCAGCAGCCAAGGGTGGAGGGGCACAACCTACAATGAGCAGTTCTTC | CASSQGWRGTTYNEQFF
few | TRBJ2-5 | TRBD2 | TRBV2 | TGTGCCACCCCATCTATCTCCTCAAAGCGGGAGGGCGGAGGAGAGACCCAGTACTTC | CATPSISSKREGGGETQYF
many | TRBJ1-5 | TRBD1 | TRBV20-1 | TGCAGTGCTGTGACCGGGACAGGGCTTGAGCCCCAGCATTTT | CSAVTGTGLEPQHF
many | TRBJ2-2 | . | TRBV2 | TGTGCCAGTGACAGAGTTTCGAACACCGGGGAGCTGTTTTTT | CASDRVSNTGELFF
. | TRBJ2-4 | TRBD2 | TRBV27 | TGTGCCAGCAGTCTCGGACTAGCGGGAGGGCCCGCCAAAAACATTCAGTACTTC | CASSLGLAGGPAKNIQYF
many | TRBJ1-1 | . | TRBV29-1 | TGCAGCGTTGAAGAAGCATCCATGAACACTGAAGCTTTCTTT | CSVEEASMNTEAFF
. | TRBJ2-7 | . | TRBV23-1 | TGCGCCAGCAATACCGGGCGCTACGAGCAGTACTTC | CASNTGRYEQYF
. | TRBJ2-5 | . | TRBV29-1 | TGCAGCGGCGGCGGGCGGCAAGAGACCCAGTACTTC | CSGGGRQETQYF